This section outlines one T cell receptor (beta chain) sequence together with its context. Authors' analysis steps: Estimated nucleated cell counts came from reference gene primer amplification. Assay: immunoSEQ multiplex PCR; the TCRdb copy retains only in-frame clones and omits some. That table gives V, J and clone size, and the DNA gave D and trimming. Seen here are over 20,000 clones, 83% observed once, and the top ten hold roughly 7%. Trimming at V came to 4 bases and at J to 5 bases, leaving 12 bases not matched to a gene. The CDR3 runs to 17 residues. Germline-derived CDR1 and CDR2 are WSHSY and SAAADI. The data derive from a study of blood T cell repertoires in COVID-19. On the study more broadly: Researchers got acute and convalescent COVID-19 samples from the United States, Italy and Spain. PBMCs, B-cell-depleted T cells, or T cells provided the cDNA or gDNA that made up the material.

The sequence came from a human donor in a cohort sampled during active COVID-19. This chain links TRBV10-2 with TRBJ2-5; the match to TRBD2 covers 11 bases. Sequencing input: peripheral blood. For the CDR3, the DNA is TGCGCCAGCAGTGTGGGGCTAGCGGGGGGATCCGCGGAGACCCAGTACTTC. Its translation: CASSVGLAGGSAETQYF.